The 5 T cell receptor beta chains given below trace back to one sample, sequenced in a study of CD8+ T cells in alopecia areata. Sequencing templates came from extracted RNA that was reverse transcribed into cDNA. Produced via immunoSEQ multiplex PCR; TCRdb's table is partial and in-frame only. The sample carries about 160,000 clones, roughly 48% recorded once. Sequencing was performed on CD4+ T cells sorted from blood. These receptors were obtained from a human donor with alopecia areata.

This sequence joins TRBV28 and TRBJ2-1; 10 positions agree with TRBD2. Germline lookup yields CDR1 MDHEN and CDR2 SYDVKM. This CDR3 is 14 amino acids long. V was pared by 3 bases and J by 6 bases, with 2 bases of the junction left unmatched. The CDR3 DNA sequence: TGTGCCAGCAGTTTCAGCGGGAGGGCCAATGAGCAGTTCTTC. Translating it yields CASSFSGRANEQFF.

The rearrangement links TRBV7-9 to TRBJ1-1; no firm D call. CDR3 length: 13 amino acids. V lost 5 bases and J lost 1, with 8 bases in between. Germline V gene sequence: CDR1 SEHNR, CDR2 FQNEAQ (reference sequence). The CDR3 spells CASSKRQNTEAFF. The CDR3 bases are TGTGCCAGCAGCAAACGACAGAACACTGAAGCTTTCTTT.

The CDR3 protein is CASLGDTQYF. CDR3 nucleotide sequence: TGTGCCAGCTTAGGGGATACGCAGTATTTT. The chain is built from TRBV7-3 and TRBJ2-3; D uncertain. V lost 8 bases and J 6 bases, leaving 6 bases between the germline ends. Germline assignment: CDR1 SGHTA and CDR2 FQGTGA. The CDR3 has 10 amino acids.

The chain links TRBV6-1 to TRBJ2-6; D tentatively fits TRBD1 or TRBD2 (6 bases each). This CDR3 has 15 amino acids. CDR1 and CDR2 from the germline V gene are MNHNS and SASEGT. V was pared by 9 bases and J by 4 bases, with 16 bases between. The CDR3 region has the DNA TGTGCCAGTCTTCCGGGGGCTACGGGGGCCAACGTCCTGACTTTC. Protein sequence: CASLPGATGANVLTF.

This clone was detected a few times. V is TRBV29-1 and J is TRBJ2-5; no firm D call. The CDR3 has 13 residues. The germline gives CDR1 SQVTM, CDR2 ANQGSEA. V lost 7 bases and J lost 1, with 13 bases in between. Written as DNA, the CDR3 is TGCAGCGGGAGCGCTTCCTTCCAAGAGACCCAGTACTTC. As protein: CSGSASFQETQYF. Supplemented by reference TRBV29-1 and TRBJ2-5, the full variable domain reads SAVISQKPSRDICQRGTSLTIQCQVDSQVTMMFWYRQQPGQSLTLIATANQGSEATYESGFVIDKFPISRPNLTFSTLTVSNMSPEDSSIYLCSGSASFQETQYFGPGTRLLVL.